These 5 T cell receptor beta chains were all obtained from the same sample, sequenced in a study of long-term antiretroviral therapy in people with HIV. The assay used was immunoSEQ (version v3.0), run at survey level. This table comes from immunoSEQ multiplex PCR, and its TCRdb copy is limited to in-frame clones, with some not included. The sample records about 30,000 clones, about 96% being singletons. The sequenced sample was unsorted PBMCs, obtained 5.3 years after starting antiretroviral therapy. These receptors were obtained from a man aged 30 to 39 with HIV.

The chain joins TRBV18 to TRBJ2-5; the D is unclear. The germline V and J ends were trimmed by 0 bases and 2 bases, with 10 bases remaining between them. The CDR3 loop spans 15 amino acids. The germline V gene has CDR1 KGHSH and CDR2 LQKENI. In DNA form, the CDR3 reads TGTGCCAGCTCACCACCGTCGGCCAGGCAAGAGACCCAGTACTTC. Its protein is CASSPPSARQETQYF.

The chain recombines TRBV30 with TRBJ2-5, with 9 bases aligning to TRBD2. Germline values: CDR1 GTSNPN, CDR2 SVGIG (reference sequence). Losses at the gene ends were 0 bases for V and 6 bases for J; bases not matched to a gene: 8. The CDR3 is 15 residues long. The CDR3 bases are TGTGCCTGGAGTGTTTTAGCGGGAGTTGGCAAGACCCAGTACTTC. This encodes CAWSVLAGVGKTQYF.

V and J are TRBV2 and TRBJ2-6; 9 nucleotides align to TRBD1. Germline V gene data show CDR1 as SNHLY and CDR2 as FYNNEI. The CDR3 runs 19 residues. Losses at the gene ends were 5 bases for V and 1 base for J; bases not matched to a gene: 12. In DNA form, the CDR3 reads TGTGCCAGCAGTTATATTCCGGGACAGGGCCTATCTGGGGCCAACGTCCTGACTTTC. This gives the protein CASSYIPGQGLSGANVLTF.

This sequence joins TRBV19 and TRBJ1-5; tentative D call: TRBD1 (5 bases). V was trimmed by 3 bases and J by 0 bases, leaving 9 bases between them. This CDR3 is built from 15 residues. CDR1 and CDR2 from the germline V gene are LNHDA and SQIVND (reference sequence). This CDR3 reads CASSIGGYSNQPQHF. DNA of the CDR3: TGTGCCAGTAGTATCGGGGGGTATAGCAATCAGCCCCAGCATTTT.

The chain combines TRBV6-6 with TRBJ1-5; D gene unclear. The V end lost 8 bases, the J end lost 3 bases, and 11 bases lay between the germline ends. The CDR3 covers 13 residues. Germline CDR1 and CDR2: MNHNY and SVGAGI (reference sequence). The CDR3 sequence: CASSIAHNQPQHF. The CDR3 bases are TGTGCCAGCTCGATAGCACACAATCAGCCCCAGCATTTT.